These 22 T cell receptor beta chains originate from one sample sequenced in a study of T cell repertoires in cytomegalovirus infection. TCRdb re-analysed the reads in MiXCR, keeping a single row per CDR3 protein. This sample yields some 800,000 distinct CDR3 sequences, of which roughly 33% are seen a single time; around 12% belongs to the top ten. Antigen specificity for these receptors is unknown. The specimen comprised cultured CD8+ T cells from PBMCs, sampled from culture after CMV antigen stimulation. The receptors were gathered from a human donor in good health (CMV status not recorded). Some clones in this sample may be carry-over from other donors' samples.

The J gene is TRBJ2-4, the V gene TRBV27; D not resolved. V lost 0 bases, J lost 3 bases, and 3 bases lay in between. Per germline, CDR1 MNHEY and CDR2 SMNVEV (reference sequence). The CDR3 extends over 13 amino acids. CDR3: CASSLSGKNIQYF. In DNA, the CDR3 is TGTGCCAGCAGTTTATCGGGCAAAAACATTCAGTACTTC.

The chain uses TRBV7-9 and TRBJ2-5; D unresolved. The CDR3 contains 13 residues. Germline V CDR1 and CDR2: SEHNR, FQNEAQ (reference sequence). Trimming left V 5 bases short and J 3 bases short, with 10 bases between. Here the CDR3 DNA reads TGTGCCAGCAGCCCCCCCGGCAAAGAGACCCAGTACTTC. This gives the protein CASSPPGKETQYF.

This sequence joins TRBV6-1 and TRBJ2-1; maybe TRBD2 (5 bases). Germline V CDR1 and CDR2: MNHNS, SASEGT. This CDR3 has 16 residues. The ends were cut back, 0 bases at V and 0 bases at J, with 9 bases in the middle. The CDR3 region has the DNA TGTGCCAGCAGTGAAGCGCGGGCCAGCTCCTACAATGAGCAGTTCTTC. It codes for CASSEARASSYNEQFF.

The chain combines TRBV19 with TRBJ2-1; D gene ambiguous. The CDR3 covers 16 residues. Germline CDR1 and CDR2: LNHDA and SQIVND (reference sequence). V was trimmed by 2 bases and J by 8 bases, leaving 19 bases between them. The CDR3 is CASSIIPRRVWDEQFF. DNA of the CDR3: TGTGCCAGTAGTATAATTCCGAGACGGGTGTGGGATGAGCAGTTCTTC.

This clonotype was seen a handful of times. The chain recombines TRBV7-8 with TRBJ2-1; TRBD2 agrees at 8 bases. The CDR3 is 16 amino acids. The trim removed 5 bases at V and 0 bases at J, leaving 6 bases unmatched. Per germline, CDR1 SGHVS and CDR2 FQNEAQ. The CDR3 sequence: CASSPWSGGSYNEQFF. The CDR3 coding sequence is TGTGCCAGCAGCCCCTGGAGCGGGGGCTCCTACAATGAGCAGTTCTTC.

The chain couples TRBV20-1 to TRBJ1-5, with 7 nucleotides matching TRBD1. This CDR3 contains 16 residues. J was trimmed by 2 bases and V by 0 bases; bases with no gene match: 7. Looked up from germline, CDR1 is DFQATT and CDR2 is SNEGSKA (reference sequence). The CDR3 loop is CSARDRAGGRNQPQHF. CDR3 bases: TGCAGTGCTAGAGATCGGGCAGGGGGTCGCAATCAGCCCCAGCATTTT.

The genes are TRBV7-9 and TRBJ2-1; 9 bases fit TRBD2. Germline V gene sequence: CDR1 SEHNR, CDR2 FQNEAQ (reference sequence). The ends lost 5 bases at V and 10 bases at J; junction bases unmatched: 9. The CDR3 totals 14 residues. DNA for the CDR3: TGTGCCAGCAGCGGATCTGGCGGGGGGGCCGAGCAGTTCTTC. Translation: CASSGSGGGAEQFF.

The rearrangement uses TRBV10-2 and TRBJ2-3, with 7 bases that match TRBD2. CDR3 length equals 14 residues. With V trimmed by 2 bases and J by 4 bases, 3 bases remained unmatched. Germline V lookup: CDR1 WSHSY, CDR2 SAAADI. CDR3 sequence: CASSERSGADTQYF. In nucleotides, the CDR3 is TGCGCCAGCAGTGAGAGGAGCGGGGCAGATACGCAGTATTTT.

This clonotype was picked up a small number of times. The rearrangement links TRBV11-1 to TRBJ2-1; D is perhaps TRBD1 (6 bases). V dropped 1 base and J dropped 7 bases, with 11 bases sitting between them. This CDR3 comprises 14 residues. CDR1 is SGHAT and CDR2 is FQDESV in the germline V gene (reference sequence). The CDR3 here is CASSLGPGVNEQFF. The CDR3 coding sequence is TGTGCCAGCAGCTTAGGTCCAGGGGTTAATGAGCAGTTCTTC.

The chain carries TRBV24-1 and TRBJ1-2; 11 bases align to TRBD1. The V and J ends lost 2 bases and 6 bases, in that order; junction bases with no gene match: 7. There are 16 residues in the CDR3. Germline loops: CDR1 KGHDR, CDR2 SFDVKD. CDR3 region: CATSDSRTGGANGYTF. As DNA, the CDR3 is TGTGCCACCAGTGATTCCCGGACAGGGGGCGCGAATGGCTACACCTTC.

V gene TRBV19 combines with J gene TRBJ1-5, with a weak D call TRBD1 (5 bases). The CDR3 covers 16 residues. Germline V lookup: CDR1 LNHDA, CDR2 SQIVND (reference sequence). Trimming took 6 bases from V and 2 from J, leaving 17 bases between them. The CDR3 coding sequence is TGTGCCAGTAGGCCACTTATTGGGGGTGGCAATCAGCCCCAGCATTTT. It codes for CASRPLIGGGNQPQHF.

The sample holds many counts of this clonotype. The chain carries TRBV7-8 and TRBJ2-1; a weak D match, TRBD2 (7 bases). V was shortened by 2 bases and J by 0 bases, with 14 bases between the two germline ends. CDR3 length: 17 residues. The germline gives CDR1 SGHVS, CDR2 FQNEAQ. CDR3 sequence (DNA): TGTGCCAGCAGCTTAAACCACCGGGGGGCCTCCTACAATGAGCAGTTCTTC. This translates into CASSLNHRGASYNEQFF.

This clonotype was seen only a few times. J is TRBJ1-2 and V is TRBV10-3; D gene unclear. Trimming took 3 bases from V and 4 from J, leaving 9 bases between them. CDR1 is ENHRY and CDR2 is SYGVKD in the germline V gene. There are 13 residues in the CDR3. The CDR3 DNA follows: TGTGCCATCAGTGACGGGGATGGCTATGGCTACACCTTC. It translates to CAISDGDGYGYTF.

This clonotype was detected a few times. This chain links TRBV7-3 with TRBJ2-5; TRBD2 aligns across 11 bases. The germline CDR1 and CDR2 sequences are SGHTA and FQGTGA. There are 15 residues in the CDR3. The V gene end was trimmed by 6 bases and the J gene end by 4 bases; junction bases not matched to a gene: 7. The CDR3 here is CASSISGGARETQYF. The CDR3 coding sequence is TGTGCCAGCAGTATTAGCGGGGGGGCGCGAGAGACCCAGTACTTC.

The V and J genes are TRBV5-1 and TRBJ2-2, with 13 bases matching TRBD2. J lost 7 bases, V lost 2 bases, and 17 bases had no gene match. This CDR3 has 20 residues. Germline values: CDR1 SGHRS, CDR2 YFSETQ. The CDR3 bases are TGCGCCAGCAGCTTAAGCGTGACTAGCGGGGGGTCCGGCGGGATCGGGGAGCTGTTTTTT. It translates to CASSLSVTSGGSGGIGELFF.

In its sample, this clonotype was seen a few times. V is TRBV19 and J is TRBJ1-5; D is ambiguous. From germline, CDR1 is LNHDA and CDR2 SQIVND (reference sequence). The ends were cut back, 7 bases at V and 4 bases at J, with 8 bases in the middle. This CDR3 is built from 12 residues. CDR3 amino acids: CASKIGNQPQHF. CDR3 in DNA: TGTGCCAGTAAAATAGGGAATCAGCCCCAGCATTTT.

This chain uses TRBV4-2 with TRBJ2-2; weak D call: TRBD2 (7 bases). CDR1 LGHNA and CDR2 YNFKEQ come from the germline V gene. The germline V and J ends were trimmed by 0 bases and 5 bases, with 16 bases remaining between them. CDR3 length: 17 residues. The DNA for the CDR3 is TGTGCCAGCAGCCAAGAAGGAGGGGGGGGCCGGACCGGGGAGCTGTTTTTT. This codes for CASSQEGGGGRTGELFF.

This sequence joins TRBV20-1 and TRBJ2-5; D possibly corresponds to TRBD1 (5 bases). V was clipped by 3 bases and J by 0 bases, with 14 bases between them. The germline V gene has CDR1 DFQATT and CDR2 SNEGSKA (reference sequence). The length of the CDR3 is 15 residues. The CDR3 reads CSARSDSTYQETQYF. CDR3 coding DNA: TGCAGTGCTAGGTCAGACAGTACTTACCAAGAGACCCAGTACTTC.

This clonotype was picked up many times. This chain connects TRBV5-1 to TRBJ2-7, with D unresolved. This CDR3 has 12 amino acids. Germline CDR1 and CDR2: SGHRS and YFSETQ. V lost 5 bases, J lost 6 bases, and 12 bases lay in between. CDR3 sequence: CASRESGPEQYF. Here the CDR3 DNA reads TGCGCCAGCAGGGAATCCGGACCCGAGCAGTACTTC.

This clonotype was picked up many times. The rearrangement uses TRBV28 and TRBJ1-5; possibly TRBD1 for D (6 bases). V lost 4 bases and J 6 bases, leaving 16 bases between the germline ends. The CDR3 is 15 amino acids. The germline gives CDR1 MDHEN, CDR2 SYDVKM. The CDR3 sequence is CASSSVGGARQPQHF. In DNA form, the CDR3 reads TGTGCCAGCAGTTCAGTTGGGGGGGCGCGTCAGCCCCAGCATTTT.

This clonotype was detected only a few times. This chain joins TRBV28 and TRBJ2-7, with TRBD1 identical over 9 bases. Germline V gives CDR1 MDHEN, CDR2 SYDVKM. The CDR3 sequence is 14 residues long. Unmatched junction bases numbered 6, after V lost 5 bases and J lost 4 bases. DNA of the CDR3: TGTGCCAGCAGTCCGACAGGGGGGCAATACGAGCAGTACGTC. Encoded protein: CASSPTGGQYEQYV.

The V call is TRBV7-6, the J call TRBJ2-7; D perhaps matches TRBD1 (6 bases). The V and J ends lost 5 bases and 3 bases respectively, with 17 bases between them. CDR1 and CDR2 from the germline V gene are SGHVS and FNYEAQ. The CDR3 is 15 amino acids. The CDR3 is CASSAQTGNFYEQYF. The CDR3 bases are TGTGCCAGCAGCGCTCAAACAGGGAACTTCTACGAGCAGTACTTC.